This entry lists 21 T cell receptor beta chains sequenced from one sample in a study of blood T cell repertoires in COVID-19 (TCRdb year 2020). The library was produced with the immunoSEQ multiplex PCR assay. What TCRdb holds here is the immuneACCESS table cut down to in-frame rearrangements. Part of the clones is not present; checked against another copy, under half of the missing clones reflect an unresolved V gene, and the others are unexplained. A total of about 330,000 clones appear in this sample, about 89% of them only once. Clones ranked in the top ten supply under 5.5% of the sample. Sequenced sample: PBMCs or T cells enriched from blood (not recorded which). The receptor set was obtained from a woman aged 30 to 39 who had recovered from COVID-19.

The rearrangement uses TRBV6-2 or TRBV6-3 and TRBJ2-2, with D tentatively TRBD2 (6 bases). Germline CDR1 is MNHEY and CDR2 is SVGEGT. The CDR3 loop spans 15 amino acids. With 0 bases removed from V and 3 bases from J, the gap between germline ends came to 8 bases. For the CDR3, the DNA is TGTGCCAGCAGTTACTCGGGGGGTGACACCGGGGAGCTGTTTTTT. This sequence encodes CASSYSGGDTGELFF.

The gene calls are TRBV27 and TRBJ1-2; TRBD1 aligns across 10 bases. The CDR3 totals 13 residues. Per germline, CDR1 MNHEY and CDR2 SMNVEV (reference sequence). With V trimmed by 4 bases and J by 7 bases, 3 bases remained unmatched. CDR3 loop: CASSSTGGSGYTF. The CDR3 DNA is TGTGCCAGCAGTTCGACAGGGGGCTCTGGCTACACCTTC.

The CDR3 bases are TGTGCCTGCCGTGGAGGTAACCGGGATAACGGGCAGTATTTT. Protein sequence: CACRGGNRDNGQYF. This chain uses TRBV30 with TRBJ2-3, with D maybe TRBD2 (5 bases). The CDR3 totals 14 residues. Trimming pared 6 bases from V and 11 bases from J, leaving 24 bases between. Per germline, CDR1 GTSNPN and CDR2 SVGIG (reference sequence).

This sequence joins TRBV5-5 and TRBJ1-2; D is perhaps TRBD1 (5 bases). Deletions cut 0 bases from V and 0 bases from J, with 15 bases between. The CDR3 totals 17 residues. Germline V CDR1 and CDR2: SGHKS, YYEKEE (reference sequence). The CDR3: CASSLAGGAWANYGYTF. The CDR3 DNA follows: TGTGCCAGCAGCTTGGCGGGTGGGGCTTGGGCTAACTATGGCTACACCTTC.

The chain couples TRBV11-1 to TRBJ1-5, with D hard to call. This CDR3 has 13 residues. Germline assignment: CDR1 SGHAT and CDR2 FQDESV (reference sequence). The ends were cut back, 5 bases at V and 7 bases at J, with 12 bases in the middle. CDR3 region: CASSRELGQPQHF. CDR3 sequence (DNA): TGTGCCAGCAGCCGAGAGCTAGGCCAGCCCCAGCATTTT.

The chain links TRBV7-2 to TRBJ2-1; TRBD2 matches 9 bases. Germline-derived CDR1 and CDR2 are SGHTA and FQGNSA. The CDR3 is made up of 16 amino acids. Trimming removed 1 base from V and 2 bases from J; junction bases left unmatched: 3. This chain's CDR3 is CASSLVRGGAYNEQFF. CDR3 nucleotide sequence: TGTGCCAGCAGCTTAGTCCGCGGGGGGGCCTACAATGAGCAGTTCTTC.

The V call is TRBV4-1, the J call TRBJ1-1, with 9 positions matching TRBD1. The CDR3 runs 14 residues. Germline trimming cut 1 base from V and 7 bases from J; bases unmatched to any gene: 4. Germline V gene data show CDR1 as MGHRA and CDR2 as YSYEKL. CDR3 in amino acids: CASSQALTGGEAFF. In DNA, the CDR3 is TGCGCCAGCAGCCAAGCCCTGACAGGGGGTGAAGCTTTCTTT.

This clone has just one count. The chain combines TRBV5-4 with TRBJ1-4; 7 bases are a match to TRBD1. The V gene end was trimmed by 4 bases and the J gene end by 8 bases; junction bases not matched to a gene: 8. From germline, CDR1 is SGHNT and CDR2 YYREEE (reference sequence). This CDR3 has 14 amino acids. For the CDR3, the DNA is TGTGCCAGCAGCCTAGGGGGCATGAAGGAAAAACTGTTTTTT. As protein: CASSLGGMKEKLFF. The complete variable domain, with remaining parts taken from reference TRBV5-4 and TRBJ1-4, reads ETGVTQSPTHLIKTRGQQVTLRCSSQSGHNTVSWYQQALGQGPQFIFQYYREEENGRGNFPPRFSGLQFPNYSSELNVNALELDDSALYLCASSLGGMKEKLFFGSGTQLSVL.

The chain links TRBV5-8 to TRBJ1-5; unclear D gene. Germline V lookup: CDR1 SGHTS, CDR2 YDEGEE. The CDR3 extends over 12 amino acids. Trimming removed 2 bases at V and 5 bases at J, with 5 bases between. The CDR3 sequence: CASSFRDQPQHF. The CDR3 DNA is TGTGCCAGCAGCTTTAGAGATCAGCCCCAGCATTTT.

The chain carries TRBV28 and TRBJ1-5, with 8 bases fitting TRBD1. The V gene end was trimmed by 5 bases and the J gene end by 0 bases; junction bases not matched to a gene: 6. The CDR3 extends over 16 amino acids. Germline CDR1 reads MDHEN; CDR2 reads SYDVKM. CDR3 in DNA: TGTGCCAGCAGTACCACAGGGGGGGGTAGCAATCAGCCCCAGCATTTT. This gives the protein CASSTTGGGSNQPQHF.

This clone showed up just once. The rearrangement joins TRBV14 to TRBJ2-1; TRBD1 matches at 7 bases. Germline V gives CDR1 SGHDN, CDR2 FVKESK. This CDR3 is built from 16 residues. Unmatched junction bases numbered 13, after V lost 2 bases and J lost 9 bases. The CDR3 loop is CASSQSPRDSYFEQFF. CDR3 DNA sequence: TGTGCCAGCAGCCAATCACCCCGGGACAGTTACTTTGAGCAGTTCTTC.

This clone appeared a single time. The chain recombines TRBV5-6 with TRBJ1-1; possible D gene TRBD1, 6 bases. The germline V gene encodes CDR1 SGHDT and CDR2 YYEEEE. The V and J ends lost 2 bases and 6 bases respectively, with 17 bases between them. The CDR3 sequence is 15 residues long. CDR3 in DNA: TGTGCCAGCAGCTTCGGACAGCCCGGGGCCCCTGAAGCTTTCTTT. It encodes CASSFGQPGAPEAFF.

The CDR3 here is CASSATSGIPGELFF. The CDR3 DNA sequence: TGTGCCAGCAGCGCGACTAGCGGGATTCCCGGGGAGCTGTTTTTT. The chain uses TRBV13 and TRBJ2-2; 11 bases map to TRBD2. The germline gives CDR1 PRHDT, CDR2 FYEKMQ (reference sequence). Trimming cost V 5 bases and J 6 bases; bases outside gene matches: 5. The CDR3 length is 15 residues. The variable domain in full, completed from reference TRBV13 and TRBJ2-2, reads AAGVIQSPRHLIKEKRETATLKCYPIPRHDTVYWYQQGPGQDPQFLISFYEKMQSDKGSIPDRFSAQQFSDYHSELNMSSLELGDSALYFCASSATSGIPGELFFGEGSRLTVL.

Here the CDR3 DNA reads TGTGCCAGCAATTTTAATCGACAGGGAGCGCGGCCCCAGCATTTT. It translates to CASNFNRQGARPQHF. This chain uses TRBV6-5 with TRBJ1-5; TRBD1 aligns across 7 bases. CDR3 length equals 15 residues. Germline trimming cut 7 bases from V and 9 bases from J; bases unmatched to any gene: 15. CDR1 is MNHEY and CDR2 is SVGAGI in the germline V gene.

CDR3 nucleotide sequence: TGTGCCAGCAGTGAATATGACTTAGTCAGGGCCCCTAACTATGGCTACACCTTC. Its translation is CASSEYDLVRAPNYGYTF. The genes are TRBV25-1 and TRBJ1-2; TRBD1 might be the D (5 bases). CDR3 length: 18 amino acids. V gave up 0 bases and J gave up 0 bases, with 17 bases separating them. Germline loops: CDR1 MGHDK, CDR2 SYGVNS.

The chain joins TRBV20-1 to TRBJ2-7; TRBD2 aligns across 9 bases. The CDR3 has 14 amino acids. J lost 7 bases, V lost 3 bases, and 10 bases had no gene match. Germline loops: CDR1 DFQATT, CDR2 SNEGSKA (reference sequence). This chain's CDR3 is CSASIAGVLGEQYF. Here the CDR3 DNA reads TGCAGTGCTAGTATAGCGGGGGTCCTAGGGGAGCAGTACTTC.

The chain carries TRBV5-1 and TRBJ1-2; a possible D gene is TRBD1 (5 bases). Germline V CDR1 and CDR2: SGHRS, YFSETQ. This CDR3 region has 13 residues. The V gene lost 4 bases and the J gene lost 4 bases, with 11 bases spanning the gap. CDR3 in amino acids: CASSQDRVYGYTF. In DNA form, the CDR3 reads TGCGCCAGCAGCCAAGACAGAGTCTATGGCTACACCTTC.

The V and J genes are TRBV4-1 and TRBJ1-1; a possible D gene is TRBD1 (5 bases). V lost 0 bases, J lost 2 bases, and 13 bases lay in between. CDR3 size: 16 residues. Germline loops: CDR1 MGHRA, CDR2 YSYEKL. CDR3 sequence: CASSQDPRGSNTEAFF. The DNA of the CDR3 is TGCGCCAGCAGCCAAGATCCAAGGGGAAGTAACACTGAAGCTTTCTTT.

The chain recombines TRBV29-1 with TRBJ1-1; D gene unclear. V was cut by 0 bases and J by 9 bases, with 5 bases left in between. CDR3 length equals 10 residues. The germline V gene encodes CDR1 SQVTM and CDR2 ANQGSEA. CDR3 sequence: CSVEDLQAFF. CDR3 DNA: TGCAGCGTTGAAGATCTTCAAGCTTTCTTT.

The V and J genes are TRBV28 and TRBJ2-4; 8 bases align to TRBD1. J lost 7 bases, V lost 4 bases, and 3 bases had no gene match. The CDR3 totals 13 residues. Germline CDR1 MDHEN, CDR2 SYDVKM. The CDR3 nucleotides are TGTGCCAGCAGTTCGGCAGGGGGCAACATTCAGTACTTC. Amino acids: CASSSAGGNIQYF.

The CDR3 protein is CASSTTPPYGYTF. DNA for the CDR3: TGTGCCAGCAGTACGACTCCCCCCTATGGCTACACCTTC. The chain links TRBV5-6 to TRBJ1-2; D is uncertain. The CDR3 is made up of 13 amino acids. CDR1 is SGHDT and CDR2 is YYEEEE in the germline V gene. V was trimmed by 5 bases and J by 4 bases, leaving 12 bases between them.